This entry lists 27 T cell receptor beta chains sequenced from one sample in a study of technical replicates of blood from four donors (dated by TCRdb to the late 2010s). The library was obtained by the immunoSEQ multiplex PCR assay. As stored in TCRdb, this immuneACCESS dataset retains in-frame rearrangements with V and J assigned. A fraction of the clones does not appear; measured against another copy, unresolved V genes explain less than half of the discrepancy, and the remainder lacks a known reason. This sample is represented by about 62,000 clones; roughly 86% of them were singletons. The leading ten clones occupy around 5.2% of the sample. The sequencing input was PBMCs. The receptors derive from a human donor in good health. Some clones in this sample may be carry-over from other donors' samples.

The CDR3 here is CASSLTGQGTYEQYF. In DNA, the CDR3 is TGCGCCAGCAGCTTGACGGGACAGGGCACCTACGAGCAGTACTTC. The chain recombines TRBV5-1 with TRBJ2-7; 9 nucleotides agree with TRBD1. The germline V gene has CDR1 SGHRS and CDR2 YFSETQ. V was pared by 1 base and J by 2 bases, with 4 bases of the junction left unmatched. There are 15 residues in the CDR3.

This chain connects TRBV9 to TRBJ2-3; TRBD2 matches at 8 bases. The junction had 5 bases not matched to a gene; V was cut back by 0 bases and J by 2 bases. CDR1 and CDR2 from the germline V gene are SGDLS and YYNGEE. The CDR3 totals 16 residues. CDR3: CASSVVGGRTTDTQYF. The CDR3 bases are TGTGCCAGCAGCGTAGTTGGCGGGAGGACCACAGATACGCAGTATTTT. Complete variable domain (other parts from reference TRBV9 and TRBJ2-3): DSGVTQTPKHLITATGQRVTLRCSPRSGDLSVYWYQQSLDQGLQFLIQYYNGEERAKGNILERFSAQQFPDLHSELNLSSLELGDSALYFCASSVVGGRTTDTQYFGPGTRLTVL.

The rearrangement links TRBV7-2 to TRBJ2-2; TRBD1 is a possible D gene (7 bases). Germline CDR1 is SGHTA and CDR2 is FQGNSA. The ends were cut back, 0 bases at V and 7 bases at J, with 12 bases in the middle. The CDR3 spans 15 residues. CDR3 sequence: CASSLARGRGGELFF. CDR3 bases: TGTGCCAGCAGCTTAGCAAGGGGGCGGGGCGGGGAGCTGTTTTTT.

The CDR3 DNA is TGTGCCAGCAGCTTATGGAGGACCGAGACCCAGTACTTC. Translating it yields CASSLWRTETQYF. The chain joins TRBV11-2 to TRBJ2-5; D may be TRBD2 (5 bases). The ends were cut back, 2 bases at V and 5 bases at J, with 9 bases in the middle. Germline assignment: CDR1 SGHAT and CDR2 FQNNGV. This CDR3 spans 13 amino acids.

V and J are TRBV5-1 and TRBJ2-1; TRBD2 is a possible D gene (5 bases). Trimming took 4 bases from V and 6 from J, leaving 11 bases between them. The CDR3 has 13 amino acids. Germline V CDR1 and CDR2: SGHRS, YFSETQ. The CDR3: CASSKEATNEQFF. DNA for the CDR3: TGCGCCAGCAGCAAGGAGGCTACCAATGAGCAGTTCTTC.

The table lists this clone with a few counts. The gene calls are TRBV6-5 and TRBJ1-2; D remains unclear. The CDR3 has 12 residues. V shed 2 bases and J shed 8 bases, with 9 bases lying between them. Germline V gene lookup returns CDR1 MNHEY and CDR2 SVGAGI. CDR3 in amino acids: CASSYRGGGYTF. The CDR3 region has the DNA TGTGCCAGCAGTTACCGGGGAGGGGGCTACACCTTC.

This CDR3 reads CASSPHLGAYEQYF. The CDR3 DNA follows: TGTGCCAGCAGCCCACACCTGGGAGCCTACGAGCAGTACTTC. The chain recombines TRBV6-5 with TRBJ2-7, with D possibly matching TRBD2 (5 bases). The germline V and J ends were trimmed by 6 bases and 2 bases, with 14 bases remaining between them. Germline V gene data show CDR1 as MNHEY and CDR2 as SVGAGI. The CDR3 extends over 14 amino acids.

The sample holds a few counts of this clone. This chain links TRBV19 with TRBJ1-6, with 9 bases matching TRBD1. V trimming: 5 bases; J trimming: 7 bases; junction bases outside the gene matches: 6. Germline V CDR1 and CDR2: LNHDA, SQIVND (reference sequence). The CDR3 spans 15 residues. The DNA for the CDR3 is TGTGCCAGTAGTGCGAGGGACAGGGTGAATTCACCCCTCCACTTT. This codes for CASSARDRVNSPLHF.

The V call is TRBV5-1, the J call TRBJ2-3; 8 positions match TRBD1. The length of the CDR3 is 15 residues. CDR1 is SGHRS, CDR2 YFSETQ, per germline. Trimming took 3 bases from V and 2 from J; bases not matched to a gene: 5. In DNA form, the CDR3 reads TGCGCCAGCAGCTGGACAGGGTTAGACACAGATACGCAGTATTTT. Its translation is CASSWTGLDTDTQYF.

The chain uses TRBV27 and TRBJ1-6; tentatively, D is TRBD1 (6 bases). Germline CDR1 MNHEY, CDR2 SMNVEV (reference sequence). Between the trimmed V and J ends, which lost 5 bases and 7 bases, there was a span of 12 bases. The CDR3 runs 14 residues. The CDR3 DNA is TGTGCCAGCAGTCGGACAGTGATAAATTCACCCCTCCACTTT. Its protein is CASSRTVINSPLHF.

The rearrangement links TRBV7-8 to TRBJ2-7, with 12 bases matching TRBD2. After removal of 5 bases from V and 5 bases from J, the junction contained 4 bases not matched to a gene. The CDR3 runs 14 residues. CDR1 SGHVS and CDR2 FQNEAQ come from the germline V gene. DNA of the CDR3: TGTGCCAGCAGCCGACTAGCGGGAGACGACGAGCAGTACTTC. This translates into CASSRLAGDDEQYF.

The chain is built from TRBV19 and TRBJ1-4; D is uncertain. This CDR3 is built from 14 residues. Germline loops: CDR1 LNHDA, CDR2 SQIVND (reference sequence). V lost 1 base and J lost 5, with 8 bases in between. The CDR3 coding sequence is TGTGCCAGTAGTATAGGTCCCGGGAATGAAAAACTGTTTTTT. Translating it yields CASSIGPGNEKLFF.

Of note for this clone: Compared with germline, one end of the junction differs, possibly owing to a read error. V usage is TRBV7-3 and J usage is TRBJ2-5, with D tentatively TRBD2 (7 bases). The CDR3 has 15 residues. Germline V gives CDR1 SGHTA, CDR2 FQGTGA. The CDR3 nucleotides read TGTGCCAGCAGCTTAGGGAGGGGGGTTCAAGAGAACCAGTACTTC. Its protein is CASSLGRGVQENQYF.

V and J are TRBV11-1 and TRBJ2-7, with 11 bases lining up with TRBD2. J lost 3 bases, V lost 0 bases, and 4 bases had no gene match. This CDR3 is built from 16 residues. The germline V gene encodes CDR1 SGHAT and CDR2 FQDESV (reference sequence). The CDR3 bases are TGTGCCAGCAGCTTAGCGCGCACTAGCGGGGGCTACGAGCAGTACTTC. It encodes CASSLARTSGGYEQYF.

V is TRBV9 and J is TRBJ2-3; 8 bases line up with TRBD2. The CDR3 consists of 16 residues. The ends lost 4 bases at V and 1 base at J; junction bases unmatched: 8. Germline-derived CDR1 and CDR2 are SGDLS and YYNGEE. CDR3: CASSTPFGRGTDTQYF. The CDR3, as DNA: TGTGCCAGCAGCACCCCGTTCGGGAGGGGCACAGATACGCAGTATTTT.

The chain recombines TRBV6-5 with TRBJ2-7; 7 bases align to TRBD1. The CDR3 has 14 residues. Germline loops: CDR1 MNHEY, CDR2 SVGAGI. After removal of 4 bases from V and 0 bases from J, the junction contained 3 bases not matched to a gene. The CDR3 DNA reads as TGTGCCAGCAGTTCAGACAGGGCCTCCTACGAGCAGTACTTC. Protein sequence: CASSSDRASYEQYF.

The chain employs TRBV25-1 and TRBJ2-7; tentative D call: TRBD2 (5 bases). V dropped 6 bases and J dropped 0 bases, with 18 bases sitting between them. The CDR3 runs 16 residues. CDR1 is MGHDK and CDR2 is SYGVNS in the germline V gene. CDR3 sequence (DNA): TGTGCCAGCAGCGGACGGAATGTAGCGAGCTCCTACGAGCAGTACTTC. Amino acids: CASSGRNVASSYEQYF.

The V call is TRBV27, the J call TRBJ1-2; 7 nucleotides match TRBD1. Germline CDR1 is MNHEY and CDR2 is SMNVEV (reference sequence). The CDR3 contains 16 residues. Trimming took 4 bases from V and 8 from J; bases not matched to a gene: 16. The CDR3 bases are TGTGCCAGCAGTTCACCTTACAGGGGAGTCAGGGGGGGCTACACCTTC. Its translation is CASSSPYRGVRGGYTF.

The chain combines TRBV7-9 with TRBJ2-5; no clear D gene. Trimming left V 1 base short and J 3 bases short, with 6 bases between. The germline CDR1 and CDR2 sequences are SEHNR and FQNEAQ (reference sequence). The CDR3 sequence is 13 residues long. The CDR3 is CASSLGQKETQYF. In nucleotides, the CDR3 is TGTGCCAGCAGCTTAGGGCAGAAAGAGACCCAGTACTTC.

CDR3 bases: TGTGCCACCCGCGGTGGGACTAGCGGGGTCCATGAGCAGTTCTTC. Protein sequence: CATRGGTSGVHEQFF. This sequence joins TRBV11-1 and TRBJ2-1, with 13 bases that match TRBD2. V dropped 10 bases and J dropped 8; count of bases not matched to a gene: 11. CDR1 is SGHAT and CDR2 is FQDESV in the germline V gene (reference sequence). The CDR3 loop spans 15 amino acids. The variable domain in full, completed from reference TRBV11-1 and TRBJ2-1, reads EAEVAQSPRYKITEKSQAVAFWCDPISGHATLYWYRQILGQGPELLVQFQDESVVDDSQLPKDRFSAERLKGVDSTLKIQPAELGDSAMYLCATRGGTSGVHEQFFGPGTRLTVL.

In this sample, this clone turned up a few times. The rearrangement links TRBV30 to TRBJ1-1; 7 bases are shared with TRBD1. The junction had 3 bases not matched to a gene; V was cut back by 7 bases and J by 1 base. The CDR3 contains 12 residues. Germline V gene sequence: CDR1 GTSNPN, CDR2 SVGIG (reference sequence). The CDR3 nucleotides are TGTGCCTTCGGACAGGCGAACACTGAAGCTTTCTTT. This encodes CAFGQANTEAFF.

CDR3 sequence reads: CASSSRAGVGTEAFF. In nucleotides, the CDR3 is TGTGCCAGCAGTAGTCGGGCAGGGGTCGGCACTGAAGCTTTCTTT. This chain joins TRBV9 and TRBJ1-1; TRBD1 might be the D (6 bases). CDR3 length: 15 amino acids. With 5 bases removed from V and 4 bases from J, the gap between germline ends came to 18 bases. In germline, CDR1 is SGDLS, CDR2 YYNGEE. The full variable domain, completed using reference TRBV9 and TRBJ1-1, is DSGVTQTPKHLITATGQRVTLRCSPRSGDLSVYWYQQSLDQGLQFLIQYYNGEERAKGNILERFSAQQFPDLHSELNLSSLELGDSALYFCASSSRAGVGTEAFFGQGTRLTVV.

This clone was observed once. The chain combines TRBV5-1 with TRBJ2-3, with no clear D. The germline CDR1 and CDR2 sequences are SGHRS and YFSETQ. The CDR3 covers 13 residues. Trimming left V 0 bases short and J 5 bases short, with 7 bases between. The CDR3 bases are TGCGCCAGCAGCTTGGGCCCCGGAGATACGCAGTATTTT. Encoded protein: CASSLGPGDTQYF.

This clone appeared a few times. CDR3 loop: CSVRQGESYEQYF. Here the CDR3 DNA reads TGCAGCGTACGACAGGGGGAATCCTACGAGCAGTACTTC. This chain connects TRBV29-1 to TRBJ2-7; 9 bases are a match to TRBD1. This CDR3 has 13 amino acids. Germline V gives CDR1 SQVTM, CDR2 ANQGSEA. Trimming cost V 6 bases and J 1 base; bases outside gene matches: 4.

This rearrangement joins TRBV18 to TRBJ2-7, with a tentative D call TRBD1 (6 bases). The CDR3 consists of 15 residues. V was shortened by 4 bases and J by 6 bases, with 19 bases between the two germline ends. Looked up from germline, CDR1 is KGHSH and CDR2 is LQKENI. CDR3 bases: TGTGCCAGCTCACGCCCAGGGGCAGTTAAGGTCGAGCAGTACTTC. Translating it yields CASSRPGAVKVEQYF.

The chain carries TRBV11-2 and TRBJ2-3; tentative D call: TRBD2 (6 bases). Germline V gene data show CDR1 as SGHAT and CDR2 as FQNNGV. Trimming shortened V by 2 bases and J by 3 bases, and 12 bases separated the two germline ends. The CDR3 totals 15 residues. The CDR3 reads CASSLWGGITDTQYF. The CDR3 DNA sequence: TGTGCCAGCAGCTTATGGGGCGGGATAACAGATACGCAGTATTTT. The full variable domain, with the rest looked up from reference TRBV11-2 and TRBJ2-3, is EAGVAQSPRYKIIEKRQSVAFWCNPISGHATLYWYQQILGQGPKLLIQFQNNGVVDDSQLPKDRFSAERLKGVDSTLKIQPAKLEDSAVYLCASSLWGGITDTQYFGPGTRLTVL.

This chain connects TRBV18 to TRBJ1-4; the D gene is possibly TRBD1 (6 bases). This CDR3 is 13 amino acids long. From germline, CDR1 is KGHSH and CDR2 LQKENI. Trimming removed 4 bases from V and 6 bases from J, with 9 bases in between. The CDR3 loop is CASSRNRDEKLFF. The CDR3 bases are TGTGCCAGCTCACGCAACAGGGATGAAAAACTGTTTTTT.